These 18 T cell receptor beta chains were sequenced from one sample in a study of T cell responses to AZD1222 COVID-19 vaccine. Repertoires were generated with immunoSEQ multiplex PCR, while TCRdb's copy carries only in-frame clones and drops some. The sample includes over 150,000 clones, about 90% of them seen just once. Specimen: peripheral blood, collected on day 0 of MenACWY control vaccination. Every receptor here comes from an adult in good health.

This sequence joins TRBV7-3 and TRBJ2-1, with 12 positions matching TRBD2. This CDR3 region has 15 residues. Germline V CDR1 and CDR2: SGHTA, FQGTGA. V lost 3 bases, J lost 4 bases, and 1 base stayed unmatched. CDR3 region: CASSLTSGRYNEQFF. For the CDR3, the DNA is TGTGCCAGCAGCTTGACTAGCGGGAGATACAATGAGCAGTTCTTC.

The chain links TRBV5-1 to TRBJ1-1; no definite D call. CDR3 size: 13 residues. Germline CDR1 reads SGHRS; CDR2 reads YFSETQ. Between the trimmed V and J ends, which lost 1 base and 7 bases, there was a span of 11 bases. CDR3 sequence: CASSLTLGSEAFF. The CDR3, as DNA: TGCGCCAGCAGCTTGACCCTTGGGAGTGAAGCTTTCTTT.

The chain employs TRBV3-1 (or the pseudogene TRBV3-2) and TRBJ1-1, with 7 bases identical to TRBD1. The CDR3 is 15 amino acids. Per germline, CDR1 LGHDT and CDR2 YNNKEL (reference sequence). J gave up 5 bases and V 4 bases, and 10 bases lay outside the gene matches. The CDR3 loop reads CASSRRDRGGTEAFF. In DNA, the CDR3 is TGTGCCAGCAGCCGCCGGGACAGAGGGGGTACTGAAGCTTTCTTT.

The rearrangement joins TRBV30 to TRBJ1-1; a weak D match, TRBD1 (6 bases). There are 13 residues in the CDR3. The germline V gene has CDR1 GTSNPN and CDR2 SVGIG (reference sequence). Trimming removed 1 base from V and 4 bases from J, with 10 bases in between. CDR3 amino acids: CAWSGRRGTEAFF. The CDR3 bases are TGTGCCTGGAGTGGGCGCAGGGGCACTGAAGCTTTCTTT.

The chain joins TRBV3-1 (or the pseudogene TRBV3-2) to TRBJ1-4; D uncertain. V was pared by 4 bases and J by 8 bases, with 11 bases between. The CDR3 totals 13 residues. Per the germline V gene, CDR1 is LGHDT and CDR2 is YNNKEL (reference sequence). CDR3 nucleotides: TGTGCCAGCAGCCGAGGAAACCTAGAAAAACTGTTTTTT. Amino acids: CASSRGNLEKLFF.

The chain links TRBV29-1 to TRBJ1-5; maybe TRBD1 (5 bases). With 4 bases removed from V and 7 bases from J, the gap between germline ends came to 11 bases. Germline lookup yields CDR1 SQVTM and CDR2 ANQGSEA. CDR3 length equals 12 residues. Here the CDR3 reads CSVGDSGQPQHF. The CDR3, as DNA: TGCAGCGTTGGTGACAGCGGGCAGCCCCAGCATTTT.

This chain uses TRBV5-1 with TRBJ2-2; D is perhaps TRBD1 (7 bases). V was cut by 3 bases and J by 0 bases, with 12 bases left in between. Germline CDR1 is SGHRS and CDR2 is YFSETQ. The CDR3 is 16 residues long. The CDR3 is CASSSAGTANTGELFF. CDR3 nucleotide sequence: TGCGCCAGCAGCTCGGCGGGGACAGCGAACACCGGGGAGCTGTTTTTT.

The chain carries TRBV6-2 or TRBV6-3 and TRBJ1-5; 8 bases are shared with TRBD1. The junction had 4 bases not matched to a gene; V was cut back by 5 bases and J by 4 bases. The CDR3 spans 14 residues. Per germline, CDR1 MNHEY and CDR2 SVGEGT. CDR3 residues: CASSRDRNNQPQHF. The DNA for the CDR3 is TGTGCCAGCAGTCGGGACAGGAATAATCAGCCCCAGCATTTT.

V usage is TRBV30 and J usage is TRBJ1-1; D uncertain. The CDR3 runs 12 residues. Germline V lookup: CDR1 GTSNPN, CDR2 SVGIG (reference sequence). V was pared by 0 bases and J by 11 bases, with 13 bases between. For the CDR3, the DNA is TGTGCCTGGAGTGTAGCCACCCAGATCGCTTTCTTT. It specifies CAWSVATQIAFF.

Remarks on this clone: At one boundary the junction diverges from the germline segment, which might be a read error. The chain links TRBV5-6 to TRBJ1-4; D not certain. The CDR3 has 17 residues. Germline values: CDR1 SGHDT, CDR2 YYEEEE. CDR3 nucleotide sequence: TGTGCCAGCAACTTGAGAGGGCCAGGAAGTGCTAATGAAAAACTGTTTTTT. Its translation is CASNLRGPGSANEKLFF.

The V call is TRBV18, the J call TRBJ1-1, with 7 bases identical to TRBD1. Germline-derived CDR1 and CDR2 are KGHSH and LQKENI. J lost 0 bases, V lost 8 bases, and 3 bases had no gene match. The CDR3 consists of 13 residues. CDR3 protein: CASKGQLNTEAFF. The CDR3 DNA reads TGTGCCAGCAAGGGACAGCTGAACACTGAAGCTTTCTTT.

The chain links TRBV6-2 or TRBV6-3 to TRBJ2-2; 12 nucleotides line up with TRBD1. The CDR3 is made up of 15 amino acids. Germline V gene sequence: CDR1 MNHEY, CDR2 SVGEGT. Trimming at V came to 5 bases and at J to 9 bases, leaving 7 bases not matched to a gene. The CDR3 DNA reads TGTGCCAGCAGTACCCGGGACAGGGGGCGACGGGAGCTGTTTTTT. Translated: CASSTRDRGRRELFF.

The chain recombines TRBV4-1 with TRBJ1-3; D ambiguous. Trimming cost V 1 base and J 4 bases, with 5 bases left between them. The germline V gene has CDR1 MGHRA and CDR2 YSYEKL. The CDR3 sequence is 13 residues long. CDR3 protein: CASSQVGGNTIYF. DNA for the CDR3: TGCGCCAGCAGCCAAGTTGGCGGAAACACCATATATTTT.

The chain employs TRBV27 and TRBJ2-2; 9 bases fit TRBD2. Germline trimming cut 6 bases from V and 7 bases from J; bases unmatched to any gene: 9. The length of the CDR3 is 15 residues. CDR1 is MNHEY, CDR2 SMNVEV, per germline (reference sequence). CDR3 protein: CASSPLAGSNGELFF. The CDR3 bases are TGTGCCAGCAGCCCTCTAGCGGGATCCAACGGGGAGCTGTTTTTT.

This chain joins TRBV6-5 and TRBJ1-3; D is unclear. The V gene lost 7 bases and the J gene lost 8 bases, with 21 bases spanning the gap. CDR1 and CDR2 from the germline V gene are MNHEY and SVGAGI. The CDR3 extends over 15 amino acids. CDR3 in amino acids: CASTEGNSVVDTIYF. Here the CDR3 DNA reads TGTGCCAGCACGGAAGGGAACTCGGTCGTGGACACCATATATTTT.

The V gene is TRBV7-8, the J gene TRBJ1-5; D is undetermined. The CDR3 is 14 amino acids. V gave up 2 bases and J gave up 4 bases, with 9 bases separating them. From germline, CDR1 is SGHVS and CDR2 FQNEAQ. The CDR3 DNA reads as TGTGCCAGCAGCTTACACGGCCCTAATCAGCCCCAGCATTTT. It is translated as CASSLHGPNQPQHF.

The CDR3 sequence is CASGFRDVTYEQYF. DNA for the CDR3: TGTGCCAGCGGTTTCCGGGACGTTACGTACGAGCAGTACTTC. The chain has TRBV2 and TRBJ2-7, with D perhaps assigned TRBD1 or TRBD2 (5 bases each). Per the germline V gene, CDR1 is SNHLY and CDR2 is FYNNEI. Trimming removed 8 bases at V and 4 bases at J, with 18 bases between. The CDR3 has 14 amino acids.

This chain uses TRBV6-5 with TRBJ2-2; D may match TRBD1 or TRBD2 (6 bases each). CDR1 and CDR2 (germline): MNHEY, SVGAGI. This CDR3 is 12 amino acids long. Trimming took off 7 bases at V and 6 bases at J, with 9 bases between the two ends. CDR3 in DNA: TGTGCCAGCAAGGAGGGGGCCGGGGAGCTGTTTTTT. Translating it yields CASKEGAGELFF.